What follows are 10 T cell receptor beta chains derived from one specimen sequenced in a study of blood T cell repertoires in COVID-19. Clones were sequenced by immunoSEQ multiplex PCR, and TCRdb holds only the in-frame ones, with some missing. The sample shows some 100,000 clones, more than 65% of them seen only once. Sequences were obtained from peripheral blood. These receptors all stem from a woman aged 80 or over with active or convalescent COVID-19.

The chain combines TRBV9 with TRBJ2-7, with D tentatively TRBD1 (6 bases). The germline V gene has CDR1 SGDLS and CDR2 YYNGEE. Trimming shortened V by 0 bases and J by 6 bases, and 16 bases separated the two germline ends. There are 15 residues in the CDR3. CDR3 loop: CASSVDGRGTVEQYF. CDR3 DNA sequence: TGTGCCAGCAGCGTAGATGGCAGGGGAACCGTCGAGCAGTACTTC.

The CDR3 region has the DNA TGTGCCAGTACCTTGGGCGAAAAACTGTTTTTT. Protein sequence: CASTLGEKLFF. The rearrangement joins TRBV19 to TRBJ1-4, with unresolved D. V was pared by 7 bases and J by 8 bases, with 8 bases between. The CDR3 totals 11 residues. Germline V lookup: CDR1 LNHDA, CDR2 SQIVND (reference sequence).

The chain links TRBV7-9 to TRBJ2-2; the D gene is possibly TRBD2 (6 bases). The CDR3 length is 17 residues. V dropped 1 base and J dropped 5 bases, with 17 bases sitting between them. CDR1 is SEHNR, CDR2 FQNEAQ, per germline (reference sequence). This CDR3 is CASSLGLVLSRTGELFF. The CDR3 DNA reads TGTGCCAGCAGCTTAGGACTAGTTCTCTCCCGTACCGGGGAGCTGTTTTTT.

J is TRBJ1-1 and V is TRBV7-9; TRBD1 might be the D (6 bases). The V gene lost 4 bases and the J gene lost 3 bases, with 18 bases spanning the gap. The CDR3 is 16 residues long. Germline CDR1 reads SEHNR; CDR2 reads FQNEAQ (reference sequence). CDR3 region: CASSSPAGGADTEAFF. Written as DNA, the CDR3 is TGTGCCAGCAGCTCCCCGGCGGGGGGCGCGGACACTGAAGCTTTCTTT.

The V and J genes are TRBV6-4 and TRBJ2-2; TRBD2 might be the D (5 bases). The CDR3 consists of 13 residues. The germline V gene encodes CDR1 MRHNA and CDR2 SNTAGT. V was cut by 4 bases and J by 7 bases, with 10 bases left in between. CDR3 in DNA: TGTGCCAGCAGTGCCGGGATCGGCGGGGAGCTGTTTTTT. Translated, it gives CASSAGIGGELFF.

The rearrangement joins TRBV19 to TRBJ2-4; possibly TRBD1 for D (7 bases). V shed 3 bases and J shed 6 bases, with 21 bases lying between them. Per the germline V gene, CDR1 is LNHDA and CDR2 is SQIVND (reference sequence). There are 17 residues in the CDR3. CDR3 sequence reads: CASSMEGRDRQPNIQYF. In nucleotides, the CDR3 is TGTGCCAGTAGTATGGAGGGCCGGGACAGACAACCAAACATTCAGTACTTC. Filled out from reference TRBV19 and TRBJ2-4, the complete variable domain reads DGGITQSPKYLFRKEGQNVTLSCEQNLNHDAMYWYRQDPGQGLRLIYYSQIVNDFQKGDIAEGYSVSREKKESFPLTVTSAQKNPTAFYLCASSMEGRDRQPNIQYFGAGTRLSVL.

The gene calls are TRBV27 and TRBJ2-1; 15 bases are a match to TRBD2. Germline-derived CDR1 and CDR2 are MNHEY and SMNVEV (reference sequence). The ends lost 3 bases at V and 4 bases at J; junction bases unmatched: 7. CDR3 length: 18 amino acids. DNA of the CDR3: TGTGCCAGCAGTTTCGTTGGACTAGCGGGAGGGTCGTACAATGAGCAGTTCTTC. It translates to CASSFVGLAGGSYNEQFF.

The chain has TRBV28 and TRBJ2-2; D gene unclear. The germline gives CDR1 MDHEN, CDR2 SYDVKM. V shed 7 bases and J shed 0 bases, with 9 bases lying between them. The CDR3 consists of 14 residues. The DNA for the CDR3 is TGTGCCAGCATTCGAGGCTCGAACACCGGGGAGCTGTTTTTT. Amino acid sequence: CASIRGSNTGELFF.

J is TRBJ2-1 and V is TRBV5-5; 10 bases line up with TRBD2. J gave up 0 bases and V 4 bases, and 4 bases lay outside the gene matches. The CDR3 has 16 residues. Germline lookup yields CDR1 SGHKS and CDR2 YYEKEE (reference sequence). The chain's CDR3 is CASSTSGRGSYNEQFF. The CDR3 DNA follows: TGTGCCAGCAGCACAAGCGGGAGGGGCTCCTACAATGAGCAGTTCTTC.

The V and J genes are TRBV28 and TRBJ1-2, with D hard to call. Germline CDR1 reads MDHEN; CDR2 reads SYDVKM. CDR3 size: 12 residues. Trimming stripped 4 bases from V and 8 bases from J, with 11 bases between. In nucleotides, the CDR3 is TGTGCCAGCAGTTCCCTGGGAGGGGGCTACACCTTC. This sequence encodes CASSSLGGGYTF.